A selection of T cell receptor beta chains follows, all from one sample in a study of vaccination effects on CD4 cells after COVID-19. No antigen has been assigned to these receptors. Here immunoSEQ multiplex PCR was the method, and the copy in TCRdb shows in-frame clones only, minus some. This sample has about 20,000 clones; roughly 70% occur once, and the top ten carry around 17%. The sequenced sample was CD4+ T cells from PBMCs cultured with HCoV-229E spike peptides, obtained before COVID-19 vaccination. Source of these receptors: a human donor who received a COVID-19 vaccine. Both conserved end residues are trimmed from each CDR3.

CDR3aa	v_gene	j_gene
ASSRTDTRGEQY	TRBV3-1/TRBV3-2	TRBJ2-7
ASSKDRDYEQY	TRBV7-6	TRBJ2-7
ASTRGGLTDTQY	TRBV19	TRBJ2-3
ASSNDSYNSPLH	TRBV21-1	TRBJ1-6
ASSQDITVSGRAGY	TRBV4-1	TRBJ2-4
ASSLGTYQPQH	TRBV7-9	TRBJ1-5
ASKGSSGANVLT	TRBV5-1	TRBJ2-6
ASSPRQGGVGQPQH	TRBV7-8	TRBJ1-5
ASSSGTSTKTQY	TRBV7-9	TRBJ2-5
ASSLDPRGPNEKLF	TRBV5-1	TRBJ1-4
SVARATNEKLF	TRBV29-1	TRBJ1-4
ASRSLQGPYQPQH	TRBV27	TRBJ1-5
ASSRRLVGNTGELF	TRBV4-1	TRBJ2-2
ATGTLPRRTGVVDTQY	TRBV24-1	TRBJ2-3
ASSYSSSDRGYT	TRBV6-5	TRBJ1-2
ASSSTYQETQY	TRBV5-4	TRBJ2-5
ASSPGLAEETQY	TRBV28	TRBJ2-5
ASSQDYRGTGTDTQY	TRBV4-1	TRBJ2-3
ASSPGLAGYDTQY	TRBV7-7	TRBJ2-3
ASSFPRRGMDYGYT	TRBV7-9	TRBJ1-2
ASRTTLGASWSGELF	TRBV27	TRBJ2-2
AWSVGAHQPQH	TRBV30	TRBJ1-5
ASSQRGSGYEQY	TRBV3-1/TRBV3-2	TRBJ2-7
ASEPLQGVRAEAF	TRBV10-3	TRBJ1-1
ASSPKMAGTSYEQY	TRBV7-9	TRBJ2-7
ASSRAGQGFDEQF	TRBV4-1	TRBJ2-1
ASSEGSDEQY	TRBV2	TRBJ2-7